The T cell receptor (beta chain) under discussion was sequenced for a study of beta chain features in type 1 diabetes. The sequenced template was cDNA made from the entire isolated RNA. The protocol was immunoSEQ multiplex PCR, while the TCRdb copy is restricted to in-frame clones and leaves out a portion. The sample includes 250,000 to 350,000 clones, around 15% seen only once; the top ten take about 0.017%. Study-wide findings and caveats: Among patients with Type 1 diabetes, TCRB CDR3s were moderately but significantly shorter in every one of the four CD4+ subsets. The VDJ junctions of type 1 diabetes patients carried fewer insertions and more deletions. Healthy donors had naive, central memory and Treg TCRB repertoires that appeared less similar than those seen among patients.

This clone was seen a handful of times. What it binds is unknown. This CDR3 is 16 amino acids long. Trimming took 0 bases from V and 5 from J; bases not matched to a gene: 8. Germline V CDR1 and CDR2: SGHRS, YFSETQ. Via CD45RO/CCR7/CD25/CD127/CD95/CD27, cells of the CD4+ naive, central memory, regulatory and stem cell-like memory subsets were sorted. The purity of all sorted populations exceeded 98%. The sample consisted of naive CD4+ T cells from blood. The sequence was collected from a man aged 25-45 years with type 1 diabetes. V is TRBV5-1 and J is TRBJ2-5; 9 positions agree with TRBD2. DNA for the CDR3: TGCGCCAGCAGCTTGGACCTAGCGGGAAAGGGGGAGACCCAGTACTTC. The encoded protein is CASSLDLAGKGETQYF. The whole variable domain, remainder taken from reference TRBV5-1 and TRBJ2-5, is KAGVTQTPRYLIKTRGQQVTLSCSPISGHRSVSWYQQTPGQGLQFLFEYFSETQRNKGNFPGRFSGRQFSNSRSEMNVSTLELGDSALYLCASSLDLAGKGETQYFGPGTRLLVL.